This entry is about one T cell receptor beta chain. This sample stems from a study of control samples from healthy donors and cancer patients. Data came from immunoSEQ multiplex PCR; TCRdb stores just in-frame clones and leaves some out. The repertoire holds approximately 86,000 clones, with approximately 86% as singletons. Germline CDR1 is MGHRA and CDR2 is YSYEKL. The length of the CDR3 is 17 residues. The V end lost 0 bases, the J end lost 0 bases, and 14 bases lay between the germline ends. Sequencing was performed on blood. The TCR sequence derives from a man aged 30 to 39 in good health. The chain joins TRBV4-1 to TRBJ2-5, with D uncertain. The CDR3 loop is CASSQELGPKYQETQYF. The CDR3 region has the DNA TGCGCCAGCAGCCAAGAGTTAGGACCCAAGTACCAAGAGACCCAGTACTTC.